The clone carrying this T cell receptor beta chain has a handful of counts. Its matching antigen is unknown. The data belong to a study of cytomegalovirus exposure and HLA in healthy donors. Overall study findings and caveats: In vitro checks showed that three CMV-associated chains really do target CMV antigens.

It was with 60 Vbeta and 13 Jbeta primers that the PCR ran. TCRdb's table, derived via immunoSEQ multiplex PCR, lists solely in-frame clones and lacks some. The repertoire holds approximately 170,000 clones, with roughly 72% as singletons. The CDR3 spans 14 residues. These donors, healthy bone marrow donors, were studied. The rearrangement joins TRBV21-1 to TRBJ2-1; the DNA was not used to check the table's D call, TRBD1. TRBV21-1 is a documented pseudogene. This TCR came from a woman in her twenties or thirties in good health and CMV-seropositive. Sequenced input: PBMCs. The CDR3 region is CASRVQGAVNEQFF. DNA for the CDR3: TGTGCCAGCAGGGTTCAGGGGGCGGTCAATGAGCAGTTCTTC.